The rows below give T cell receptor beta chains drawn from one sample of a study of T-cell memory formation after mild COVID-19. MiXCR, run by TCRdb on the 5' RACE reads, gives a single entry per CDR3 protein. The table has around 390,000 distinct CDR3 sequences, about 17% seen once. Sequencing input: PBMCs or a T cell subset sorted from them (not recorded which). All receptors derive from a man younger than 35 who had mild COVID-19 (a few samples of this study predate the infection). Cell type and time point are not known. CDR3s include the opening cysteine and the closing phenylalanine or tryptophan. A D gene is named only where the DNA matches it firmly. The listing skips clone size in some rows; elsewhere it reads once, few, many or a size class.

len	v_gene	j_gene	abundance	d_gene	CDR3aa	CDR3nt
15	TRBV3-1	TRBJ1-6	.	TRBD1	CASSQWGQDNSPLHF	TGTGCCAGCAGCCAATGGGGACAGGATAATTCACCCCTCCACTTT
16	TRBV5-1	TRBJ2-3	few	TRBD1	CASSNRGGIGTDTQYF	TGCGCCAGCAGCAACCGAGGGGGCATCGGCACAGATACGCAGTATTTT
15	TRBV4-3	TRBJ1-4	few	.	CASSQESRFGEKLFF	TGCGCCAGCAGCCAAGAATCGAGGTTTGGGGAAAAACTGTTTTTT
14	TRBV27	TRBJ2-5	.	.	CASSLSSSAETQYF	TGTGCCAGCAGTTTATCGTCGAGCGCAGAGACCCAGTACTTC
14	TRBV12-3/TRBV12-4	TRBJ1-1	.	TRBD1	CASNPQGAGTEAFF	TGTGCCAGCAACCCACAGGGGGCTGGCACTGAAGCTTTCTTT
19	TRBV4-3	TRBJ1-3	few	TRBD1	CASSQDWGAGGLPGNTIYF	TGCGCCAGCAGCCAAGATTGGGGGGCAGGGGGCCTCCCTGGAAACACCATATATTTT
20	TRBV6-2/TRBV6-3	TRBJ1-4	few	TRBD1	CASSNPWTGRLKATNEKLFF	TGTGCCAGCAGTAACCCTTGGACAGGACGTCTCAAAGCAACTAATGAAAAACTGTTTTTT
16	TRBV5-1	TRBJ1-5	.	.	CASSLASDNSNQPQHF	TGCGCCAGCAGCTTGGCGTCAGACAATAGCAATCAGCCCCAGCATTTT
12	TRBV29-1	TRBJ2-3	.	.	CSVESATDTQYF	TGCAGCGTTGAAAGTGCCACAGATACGCAGTATTTT
15	TRBV7-2	TRBJ1-1	few	.	CASSLVVAMNTEAFF	TGTGCCAGCAGCTTAGTGGTGGCAATGAACACTGAAGCTTTCTTT
14	TRBV23-1	TRBJ2-5	few	.	CASSQDKYQETQYF	TGCGCCAGCAGTCAGGACAAGTACCAAGAGACCCAGTACTTC
14	TRBV4-1	TRBJ2-7	few	.	CASSQEHRAYEQYF	TGCGCCAGCAGCCAGGAACACAGGGCCTACGAGCAGTACTTC